These 22 T cell receptor beta chains were sequenced from one sample in a study of CD8+CD57+ T cells in acquired aplastic anemia. Profiling that covered TCR beta VDJ and CDR3 relied on genomic DNA as its template. TCRdb processed the reads anew with MiXCR; each CDR3 protein has one entry. The data hold roughly 200,000 distinct CDR3 sequences, with about 60% observed a single time. Patients picked for sequencing had shown CD8+CD57+ cell expansion detected by flow cytometry. Sequencing was carried out using sorted CD4+, CD8+, or CD8+CD57+ T cells (not recorded which) from PBMCs. The origin of the receptors is a human donor with aplastic anemia.

The chain employs TRBV12-3 or TRBV12-4 and TRBJ2-7, with D possibly matching TRBD1 (5 bases). The length of the CDR3 is 16 residues. The V and J ends lost 7 bases and 6 bases respectively, with 25 bases between them. The CDR3 DNA follows: TGTGCCAGCAATTCCCCTGGGGCTAGAGTACAGTTCGAGCAGTACTTC. Residues: CASNSPGARVQFEQYF.

This clonotype was detected only a few times. This sequence joins TRBV10-3 and TRBJ2-7, with D hard to call. Germline V gene lookup returns CDR1 ENHRY and CDR2 SYGVKD. The CDR3 has 12 amino acids. V gave up 2 bases and J gave up 1 base, with 3 bases separating them. CDR3: CAISEPSYEQYF. The CDR3 DNA follows: TGTGCCATCAGTGAGCCGTCCTACGAGCAGTACTTC.

This chain uses TRBV7-2 with TRBJ2-7; perhaps TRBD2 as D (5 bases). V lost 5 bases and J lost 2, with 16 bases in between. The CDR3 is made up of 15 amino acids. Germline V lookup: CDR1 SGHTA, CDR2 FQGNSA. The CDR3, as DNA: TGTGCCAGCAGCCGGGGTGACGCGAGAGCCTACGAGCAGTACTTC. Protein product: CASSRGDARAYEQYF.

This clonotype has only one observation. CDR3 sequence (DNA): TGTGCCAGCAGCCAGAGACAGGGGACCGAAGATACGCAGTATTTT. It specifies CASSQRQGTEDTQYF. This chain joins TRBV7-6 and TRBJ2-3; 8 bases are shared with TRBD1. This CDR3 has 15 amino acids. Trimming at V came to 5 bases and at J to 5 bases, leaving 9 bases not matched to a gene. Germline-derived CDR1 and CDR2 are SGHVS and FNYEAQ.

V is TRBV12-3 or TRBV12-4 and J is TRBJ1-1; possibly TRBD1 for D (5 bases). Trimming shortened V by 3 bases and J by 4 bases, and 6 bases separated the two germline ends. CDR3 length equals 12 residues. Written as DNA, the CDR3 is TGTGCCAGCAGTTTCAGGGTCACTGAAGCTTTCTTT. Translating gives CASSFRVTEAFF.

The rearrangement joins TRBV5-6 to TRBJ2-7; D gene unclear. This CDR3 contains 12 residues. Per the germline V gene, CDR1 is SGHDT and CDR2 is YYEEEE. V lost 4 bases and J lost 5, with 10 bases in between. The CDR3 spells CASSTLLNEQYF. CDR3 sequence (DNA): TGTGCCAGCAGCACCCTGTTAAACGAGCAGTACTTC.

This clonotype was seen only once. The V gene is TRBV4-1, the J gene TRBJ2-7; D tentatively reads TRBD1 or TRBD2 (5 bases each). Germline V gives CDR1 MGHRA, CDR2 YSYEKL. The V end lost 1 base, the J end lost 2 bases, and 15 bases lay between the germline ends. The length of the CDR3 is 16 residues. CDR3 residues: CASSQGFGAGAYEQYF. The CDR3, as DNA: TGCGCCAGCAGCCAAGGGTTCGGGGCGGGCGCCTACGAGCAGTACTTC.

This clonotype occurred many times. The rearrangement uses TRBV16 and TRBJ2-7; 10 bases line up with TRBD1. The CDR3 contains 15 residues. Germline lookup yields CDR1 KGHSY and CDR2 FQNENV. The V and J ends lost 2 bases and 6 bases, in that order; junction bases with no gene match: 7. The CDR3 DNA is TGTGCCAGCAGCCAACCCGACAGGGGGCAAGGCGAGCAGTACTTC. Its translation: CASSQPDRGQGEQYF.

The chain couples TRBV24-1 to TRBJ2-3, with 9 bases matching TRBD1. Germline CDR1 reads KGHDR; CDR2 reads SFDVKD. The CDR3 loop spans 16 amino acids. J was trimmed by 5 bases and V by 4 bases; bases with no gene match: 9. This CDR3 reads CATSEPTGGQGDTQYF. The CDR3 DNA reads as TGTGCCACCAGTGAACCGACAGGGGGTCAGGGAGATACGCAGTATTTT.

This rearrangement joins TRBV12-3 or TRBV12-4 to TRBJ2-5; 12 positions agree with TRBD2. The CDR3 totals 15 residues. Trimming removed 3 bases from V and 7 bases from J; junction bases left unmatched: 6. The CDR3 nucleotides read TGTGCCAGCAGTTTTAGGACTAGCGGGGATCGGACCCAGTACTTC. The encoded protein is CASSFRTSGDRTQYF.

This clonotype was counted many times. The chain is built from TRBV29-1 and TRBJ1-1; the D is unclear. Trimming stripped 0 bases from V and 4 bases from J, with 3 bases between. The V gene's germline CDR1 is SQVTM and CDR2 ANQGSEA. This CDR3 has 11 residues. As DNA, the CDR3 is TGCAGCGTTGAAGACAGCACTGAAGCTTTCTTT. Amino acids: CSVEDSTEAFF.

The gene calls are TRBV10-3 and TRBJ2-7, with D perhaps assigned TRBD1 or TRBD2 (5 bases each). Germline CDR1 is ENHRY and CDR2 is SYGVKD. The ends were cut back, 7 bases at V and 3 bases at J, with 13 bases in the middle. The CDR3 contains 13 residues. CDR3 residues: CAIMRDANYEQYF. CDR3 nucleotide sequence: TGTGCCATCATGAGGGACGCGAACTACGAGCAGTACTTC.

This clonotype was seen ten or more times. The chain recombines TRBV13 with TRBJ2-3; TRBD2 aligns across 8 bases. J lost 3 bases, V lost 5 bases, and 13 bases had no gene match. Germline loops: CDR1 PRHDT, CDR2 FYEKMQ (reference sequence). The CDR3 covers 17 residues. The CDR3 sequence is CASSRGGERGRTDTQYF. The CDR3 DNA sequence: TGTGCCAGCAGCCGGGGGGGAGAGAGGGGGAGGACAGATACGCAGTATTTT.

Ten or more counts support this clonotype. The rearrangement links TRBV20-1 to TRBJ1-5; 7 bases agree with TRBD1. Losses at the gene ends were 1 base for V and 5 bases for J; bases not matched to a gene: 5. From germline, CDR1 is DFQATT and CDR2 SNEGSKA (reference sequence). The CDR3 spans 14 residues. This CDR3 reads CSARVGGLYQPQHF. CDR3 bases: TGCAGTGCTAGAGTAGGGGGCCTCTATCAGCCCCAGCATTTT.

This clonotype was counted only a few times. The rearrangement links TRBV29-1 to TRBJ1-2; no clear D. CDR3 length: 14 residues. Germline CDR1 is SQVTM and CDR2 is ANQGSEA. The germline V and J ends were trimmed by 4 bases and 1 base, with 13 bases remaining between them. CDR3: CSVGPIPYNYGYTF. The CDR3 DNA sequence: TGCAGCGTTGGCCCAATACCCTATAACTATGGCTACACCTTC.

The chain employs TRBV11-1 and TRBJ2-7, with D maybe TRBD2 (5 bases). The CDR3 is 13 amino acids. V was pared by 3 bases and J by 7 bases, with 13 bases between. Germline-derived CDR1 and CDR2 are SGHAT and FQDESV (reference sequence). CDR3 amino acids: CASSLGYSGEQYF. In nucleotides, the CDR3 is TGTGCCAGCAGCTTGGGCTATTCGGGGGAGCAGTACTTC. Combining the CDR3 with reference TRBV11-1 and TRBJ2-7 gives the whole variable domain EAEVAQSPRYKITEKSQAVAFWCDPISGHATLYWYRQILGQGPELLVQFQDESVVDDSQLPKDRFSAERLKGVDSTLKIQPAELGDSAMYLCASSLGYSGEQYFGPGTRLTVT.

This chain joins TRBV10-3 and TRBJ1-3, with D hard to call. This CDR3 region has 11 residues. V dropped 6 bases and J dropped 8 bases, with 8 bases sitting between them. From germline, CDR1 is ENHRY and CDR2 SYGVKD. The CDR3 sequence: CAIRPEDTIYF. The CDR3 nucleotides are TGTGCCATCAGACCGGAGGACACCATATATTTT.

Concerning this clonotype: The junction does not match germline at one end; this may be a read error. This rearrangement joins TRBV5-5 to TRBJ1-6; D is perhaps TRBD1 (6 bases). CDR3 length: 15 amino acids. Germline V gives CDR1 SGHKS, CDR2 YYEKEE (reference sequence). This CDR3 is CASSLDSSYNSPLHF. CDR3 bases: TGCGCCAGCAGCTTGGACAGCTCCTATAATTCACCCCTCCACTTT.

J is TRBJ2-7 and V is TRBV15; 7 bases are shared with TRBD2. The CDR3 totals 15 residues. Germline V lookup: CDR1 LNHNV, CDR2 YYDKDF (reference sequence). V lost 1 base, J lost 5 bases, and 8 bases stayed unmatched. CDR3 in DNA: TGTGCCACCAGCAGAGGGGGTGGGGAGGGCGACGAGCAGTACTTC. Its protein is CATSRGGGEGDEQYF. The entire variable domain, with the rest obtained from reference TRBV15 and TRBJ2-7, is as follows: DAMVIQNPRYQVTQFGKPVTLSCSQTLNHNVMYWYQQKSSQAPKLLFHYYDKDFNNEADTPDNFQSRRPNTSFCFLDIRSPGLGDTAMYLCATSRGGGEGDEQYFGPGTRLTVT.

In its sample, this clonotype was seen a few times. The V gene is TRBV2, the J gene TRBJ2-7, with TRBD1 matching 9 bases. CDR3 length equals 13 residues. Germline V lookup: CDR1 SNHLY, CDR2 FYNNEI. V gave up 6 bases and J gave up 5 bases; unmatched junction bases: 5. CDR3 nucleotide sequence: TGTGCCAGCAGGCCCGGGACAGGGAACGAGCAGTACTTC. Protein product: CASRPGTGNEQYF.

V is TRBV10-3 and J is TRBJ2-5; 7 positions match TRBD2. CDR1 is ENHRY and CDR2 is SYGVKD in the germline V gene. The CDR3 loop spans 13 amino acids. After removal of 10 bases from V and 0 bases from J, the junction contained 5 bases not matched to a gene. The CDR3 DNA reads as TGTGCCACCTGGGGGGGTGACCAAGAGACCCAGTACTTC. Residues: CATWGGDQETQYF.

This clonotype was recorded many times. CDR3 amino acids: CASSLVIGHFEQFF. The CDR3 DNA reads as TGTGCCAGCAGTTTAGTGATCGGACATTTCGAGCAGTTCTTC. The chain has TRBV12-3 or TRBV12-4 and TRBJ2-1, with D possibly being TRBD1 (5 bases). The V gene lost 1 base and the J gene lost 10 bases, with 14 bases spanning the gap. The CDR3 is 14 residues long.